These T cell receptor beta chains were read from a single sample in a study of vaccination effects on CD4 cells after COVID-19. Antigen specificity for these receptors is unknown. The method was immunoSEQ multiplex PCR; TCRdb's version includes in-frame clones alone and lacks a portion of them. The sample consists of about 46,000 clones, under 85% of them appearing once. This material consisted of CD4+ T cells from PBMCs cultured with HCoV-OC43 spike peptides, taken after COVID-19 vaccination. Receptor source: a human donor who received a COVID-19 vaccine. The CDR3 runs from the conserved cysteine through the conserved F or W. The D gene is left open where the match is weak. Size tells how often a clone was seen (once, few, many) or the class of an expanded clone, and some rows leave it out.

V: TRBV2
size: .
J: TRBJ2-6
D: .
CDR3: CASMGWGYEANVLTF
DNA: TGTGCCAGCATGGGTTGGGGGTATGAGGCCAACGTCCTGACTTTC

V: TRBV24-1
size: .
J: TRBJ2-3
D: .
CDR3: CATSDLSDTQYF
DNA: TGTGCCACCAGTGATTTATCAGATACGCAGTATTTT

V: TRBV7-9
size: .
J: TRBJ1-6
D: .
CDR3: CASSFRNSPLHF
DNA: TGTGCCAGCAGCTTCCGTAATTCACCCCTCCACTTT

V: TRBV7-9
size: .
J: TRBJ1-4
D: .
CDR3: CASSSQGERLFF
DNA: TGTGCCAGCAGCTCCCAGGGCGAAAGACTGTTTTTT

V: TRBV29-1
size: few
J: TRBJ1-2
D: .
CDR3: CSVGRAGYGYTF
DNA: TGCAGCGTTGGGAGGGCAGGCTATGGCTACACCTTC

V: TRBV6-5
size: few
J: TRBJ2-7
D: .
CDR3: CASRQTVFSYEQYF
DNA: TGTGCCAGCAGGCAAACAGTTTTTTCCTACGAGCAGTACTTC

V: TRBV4-1
size: .
J: TRBJ1-5
D: .
CDR3: CASSRGHGVSPQHF
DNA: TGCGCCAGCAGCCGGGGACATGGGGTATCGCCCCAGCATTTT

V: TRBV10-1
size: .
J: TRBJ2-2
D: TRBD1
CDR3: CASSAGTGGTGELFF
DNA: TGCGCCAGCAGTGCGGGGACAGGGGGCACCGGGGAGCTGTTTTTT

V: TRBV18
size: .
J: TRBJ2-7
D: TRBD2
CDR3: CASSRQGGGAAGNEQYF
DNA: TGTGCCAGCTCACGACAGGGCGGGGGGGCAGCGGGCAACGAGCAGTACTTC

V: TRBV9
size: .
J: TRBJ2-1
D: .
CDR3: CASSVGGTPSYNEQFF
DNA: TGTGCCAGCAGCGTAGGAGGGACACCTTCCTACAATGAGCAGTTCTTC

V: TRBV5-1
size: .
J: TRBJ2-1
D: .
CDR3: CASSPLRDYNEQFF
DNA: TGCGCCAGCAGTCCACTTCGGGACTACAATGAGCAGTTCTTC

V: TRBV19
size: .
J: TRBJ1-5
D: .
CDR3: CASNYGQGGSSNQPQHF
DNA: TGTGCCAGTAACTACGGTCAGGGAGGGTCTAGCAATCAGCCCCAGCATTTT

V: TRBV29-1
size: .
J: TRBJ2-7
D: .
CDR3: CSVALGNYEQYF
DNA: TGCAGCGTTGCCCTTGGGAACTACGAGCAGTACTTC

V: TRBV2
size: .
J: TRBJ1-1
D: .
CDR3: CASSLIRGGNTEAFF
DNA: TGTGCCAGCAGTCTAATTCGGGGGGGGAACACTGAAGCTTTCTTT

V: TRBV7-8
size: .
J: TRBJ2-5
D: .
CDR3: CASSFPPPGDETQYF
DNA: TGTGCCAGCAGCTTCCCCCCCCCGGGTGATGAGACCCAGTACTTC

V: TRBV3-1/TRBV3-2
size: .
J: TRBJ2-5
D: TRBD1
CDR3: CASSQRQGPQETQYF
DNA: TGTGCCAGCAGCCAACGACAGGGTCCCCAAGAGACCCAGTACTTC

V: TRBV7-6
size: .
J: TRBJ2-5
D: .
CDR3: CASSLVGSATQETQYF
DNA: TGTGCCAGCAGCTTAGTTGGTAGCGCGACCCAAGAGACCCAGTACTTC

V: TRBV29-1
size: once
J: TRBJ1-2
D: TRBD1
CDR3: CSAPEQGLGDGYTF
DNA: TGCAGCGCGCCCGAACAGGGGTTAGGCGATGGCTACACCTTC

V: TRBV19
size: .
J: TRBJ1-2
D: .
CDR3: CASTRQGLTTYGYTF
DNA: TGTGCCAGTACCCGGCAGGGCCTTACCACCTATGGCTACACCTTC

V: TRBV27
size: .
J: TRBJ1-5
D: .
CDR3: CASSFAGVNQPQHF
DNA: TGTGCCAGCAGTTTTGCCGGGGTCAATCAGCCCCAGCATTTT

V: TRBV6-6
size: .
J: TRBJ2-5
D: .
CDR3: CASTRGGQTQETQYF
DNA: TGTGCCAGCACTCGAGGGGGACAAACTCAAGAGACCCAGTACTTC

V: TRBV18
size: once
J: TRBJ1-2
D: .
CDR3: CASSPPLTAYGYTF
DNA: TGTGCCAGCTCACCACCCCTGACAGCCTATGGCTACACCTTC

V: TRBV3-1/TRBV3-2
size: few
J: TRBJ1-4
D: .
CDR3: CASSQDTVQKLFF
DNA: TGTGCCAGCAGCCAAGATACCGTGCAAAAACTGTTTTTT

V: TRBV7-8
size: .
J: TRBJ1-2
D: .
CDR3: CASSLGPRRNYGYTF
DNA: TGTGCCAGCAGCTTAGGTCCGAGACGCAACTATGGCTACACCTTC

V: TRBV19
size: .
J: TRBJ1-5
D: .
CDR3: CASSMEKSNQPQHF
DNA: TGTGCCAGTAGTATGGAGAAGAGCAATCAGCCCCAGCATTTT

V: TRBV20-1
size: .
J: TRBJ2-7
D: .
CDR3: CSAGTFYEQYF
DNA: TGCAGTGCTGGGACTTTTTACGAGCAGTACTTC

V: TRBV4-2
size: .
J: TRBJ2-3
D: TRBD2
CDR3: CASSQDRTGGPDTQYF
DNA: TGTGCCAGCAGCCAAGATCGAACGGGAGGGCCAGATACGCAGTATTTT

V: TRBV7-8
size: .
J: TRBJ1-6
D: .
CDR3: CASSLIGGQGNSPLHF
DNA: TGTGCCAGCAGCCTAATAGGGGGGCAGGGTAATTCACCCCTCCACTTT

V: TRBV3-1/TRBV3-2
size: few
J: TRBJ1-5
D: TRBD1
CDR3: CASSYGQGHQPQHF
DNA: TGTGCCAGCAGCTACGGACAGGGCCATCAGCCCCAGCATTTT

V: TRBV11-2
size: few
J: TRBJ2-3
D: TRBD2
CDR3: CASSVSYGGGLGMGQYF
DNA: TGTGCCAGCAGCGTCTCCTACGGCGGGGGATTAGGGATGGGGCAGTATTTT

V: TRBV7-2
size: .
J: TRBJ2-1
D: TRBD1
CDR3: CASSPVGGGQGNEQFF
DNA: TGTGCCAGCTCACCTGTAGGGGGGGGACAGGGCAATGAGCAGTTCTTC

V: TRBV28
size: once
J: TRBJ2-2
D: .
CDR3: CASSFGNPITGELFF
DNA: TGTGCCAGCAGTTTCGGAAACCCCATCACCGGGGAGCTGTTTTTT

V: TRBV10-2
size: .
J: TRBJ2-5
D: .
CDR3: CASSAWADDRETQYF
DNA: TGCGCCAGCAGTGCCTGGGCGGACGATAGAGAGACCCAGTACTTC

V: TRBV10-2
size: .
J: TRBJ2-7
D: .
CDR3: CASFKGYEQYF
DNA: TGCGCCAGCTTTAAGGGCTACGAGCAGTACTTC

V: TRBV7-9
size: .
J: TRBJ1-6
D: .
CDR3: CASSLVSTGSPLHF
DNA: TGTGCCAGCAGCTTAGTTAGTACGGGTTCACCCCTCCACTTT

V: TRBV3-1/TRBV3-2
size: .
J: TRBJ2-3
D: .
CDR3: CASSQAGTQYF
DNA: TGTGCCAGCAGCCAAGCGGGAACGCAGTATTTT

V: TRBV5-1
size: .
J: TRBJ1-3
D: TRBD1
CDR3: CASSLGQGAGNTIYF
DNA: TGCGCCAGCAGCTTGGGACAGGGGGCTGGAAACACCATATATTTT

V: TRBV6-5
size: .
J: TRBJ1-5
D: .
CDR3: CASSNGRDQPQHF
DNA: TGTGCCAGCAGTAACGGACGGGATCAGCCCCAGCATTTT

V: TRBV18
size: .
J: TRBJ1-2
D: TRBD1
CDR3: CASSPGQGALIGGYTF
DNA: TGTGCCAGCTCACCGGGACAGGGGGCGCTTATAGGAGGCTACACCTTC

V: TRBV6-5
size: few
J: TRBJ1-2
D: .
CDR3: CASSYQGRVDGYTF
DNA: TGTGCCAGCAGTTACCAGGGCAGGGTTGATGGCTACACCTTC

V: TRBV5-1
size: .
J: TRBJ1-1
D: .
CDR3: CASSFGANTEAFF
DNA: TGCGCCAGCAGCTTCGGGGCGAACACTGAAGCTTTCTTT

V: TRBV24-1
size: .
J: TRBJ2-7
D: .
CDR3: CATSDLYEQYF
DNA: TGTGCCACCAGTGATTTGTACGAGCAGTACTTC

V: TRBV5-1
size: .
J: TRBJ2-3
D: .
CDR3: CASSVVRSTDTQYF
DNA: TGCGCCAGCTCCGTGGTACGCAGCACAGATACGCAGTATTTT

V: TRBV7-7
size: .
J: TRBJ2-1
D: .
CDR3: CASSKGLGSYNEQFF
DNA: TGTGCCAGCAGCAAGGGACTGGGGTCCTACAATGAGCAGTTCTTC

V: TRBV29-1
size: .
J: TRBJ2-3
D: TRBD2
CDR3: CSVGTSGSGSARGRQYF
DNA: TGCAGCGTCGGAACTAGCGGGAGCGGATCCGCACGGGGTAGGCAGTATTTT

V: TRBV28
size: .
J: TRBJ1-5
D: TRBD1
CDR3: CASSPDRGKQPQHF
DNA: TGTGCCAGCAGTCCAGACAGGGGAAAGCAGCCCCAGCATTTT

V: TRBV7-2
size: .
J: TRBJ2-5
D: .
CDR3: CASSLGGPSETQYF
DNA: TGTGCCAGCAGCTTAGGGGGACCGTCAGAGACCCAGTACTTC

V: TRBV27
size: .
J: TRBJ1-4
D: TRBD1
CDR3: CASRRQGADVTNEKLFF
DNA: TGTGCCAGCAGACGTCAGGGGGCGGATGTAACTAATGAAAAACTGTTTTTT

V: TRBV10-3
size: once
J: TRBJ2-7
D: .
CDR3: CAISVRENYEQYF
DNA: TGTGCCATCAGTGTCCGGGAGAACTACGAGCAGTACTTC

V: TRBV6-5
size: .
J: TRBJ2-1
D: .
CDR3: CASSYLRGKVDEQFF
DNA: TGTGCCAGCAGTTATTTAAGAGGGAAGGTGGATGAGCAGTTCTTC